Included here is one TCR beta chain sequence, with context. Its antigen is still unknown. Clones were read by immunoSEQ multiplex PCR, and TCRdb kept only the in-frame ones, dropping some. The sample holds 80,000 to 100,000 clones, roughly 93% seen once. The entry originates in a study of OX40 agonist ivuxolimab in advanced cancers. Study information: Three patients, one with hepatocellular carcinoma and two with cutaneous melanoma, achieved partial responses.

Study findings and constraints: Some of the nonresponding patients also showed low levels of normalized T-cell clonal expansion. The expanded peripheral T cells' antigen specificity was not determined. Partial responders treated at 0.1-3.0 mg/kg exhibited clonal expansion among the lowest measured.

The trim removed 0 bases at V and 10 bases at J, leaving 9 bases unmatched. Per the germline V gene, CDR1 is LGHNT and CDR2 is FRNRAP. This CDR3 contains 15 residues. The source was CD4+ or CD8+ T cells sorted from blood, collected in a trial of the OX40 agonist ivuxolimab. The chain recombines TRBV12-5 with TRBJ2-1, with 7 bases matching TRBD2. The receptor's source is an adult with an advanced solid tumor such as melanoma, head and neck, liver or kidney cancer. CDR3 DNA sequence: TGTGCTAGTGGTTTGGTAACGGGAGGACTTCTAGAGCAGTTCTTC. This translates into CASGLVTGGLLEQFF.